These 4 T cell receptor beta chains were all obtained from the same sample, sequenced in a study of high-grade serous ovarian cancer treatment subgroups. Tumor tissue was taken before any definitive surgery or chemotherapy was given. The repertoire was sequenced with immunoSEQ multiplex PCR; TCRdb's copy has only in-frame clones and lacks some. The sample lists 3,000 to 4,000 clones, 70% to 80% seen once, with roughly 9% in the top ten. The sequencing input was tumor tissue. These receptors were obtained from a human donor with high-grade serous ovarian cancer.

The V and J genes are TRBV28 and TRBJ2-3, with no clear D. The CDR3 runs to 15 residues. In germline, CDR1 is MDHEN, CDR2 SYDVKM. Trimming pared 6 bases from V and 5 bases from J, leaving 18 bases between. CDR3 amino acids: CASSHILTRRDTQYF. DNA for the CDR3: TGTGCCAGCAGCCACATACTCACTCGCCGAGATACGCAGTATTTT.

The chain is built from TRBV19 and TRBJ1-1, with D possibly TRBD1 on 5 matching bases. Germline CDR1 and CDR2: LNHDA and SQIVND (reference sequence). The CDR3 length is 15 residues. Trimming removed 4 bases from V and 1 base from J, with 13 bases in between. The CDR3: CASSTRTIPNTEAFF. The CDR3 nucleotides are TGTGCCAGTAGTACCCGGACAATTCCGAACACTGAAGCTTTCTTT.

This clone has just a few counts. The genes are TRBV7-8 and TRBJ2-5, with D perhaps TRBD1 or TRBD2 (6 bases each). The CDR3 is 17 amino acids. V shed 6 bases and J shed 2 bases, with 22 bases lying between them. Germline CDR1 reads SGHVS; CDR2 reads FQNEAQ. The CDR3 protein is CASSGSPWGAEQETQYF. The CDR3 DNA follows: TGTGCCAGCAGTGGGTCCCCTTGGGGGGCAGAACAAGAGACCCAGTACTTC.

This sequence joins TRBV5-5 and TRBJ1-1, with D uncertain. The CDR3 consists of 14 residues. The germline CDR1 and CDR2 sequences are SGHKS and YYEKEE (reference sequence). V was cut by 0 bases and J by 1 base, with 7 bases left in between. CDR3 protein: CASSLAPRNTEAFF. CDR3 bases: TGTGCCAGCAGCTTGGCCCCACGGAACACTGAAGCTTTCTTT.